These 29 T cell receptor beta chains came from one sample sequenced in a study of early stage breast cancer tumors. Measured with immunoSEQ multiplex PCR; TCRdb has only the in-frame clones, and not every one. The table includes tens of thousands of clones, over 80% detected once. The sample consisted of blood. Receptor source: a person in their 70s with breast cancer.

This sequence joins TRBV7-2 and TRBJ1-3; no clear D. The CDR3 covers 11 residues. The germline V gene has CDR1 SGHTA and CDR2 FQGNSA. Trimming cost V 1 base and J 9 bases, with 4 bases left between them. The CDR3 DNA follows: TGTGCCAGCAGCTTAGACAGCACCATATATTTT. It is translated as CASSLDSTIYF.

The rearrangement uses TRBV30 and TRBJ2-5; D possibly corresponds to TRBD1 (6 bases). This CDR3 comprises 11 residues. Germline CDR1 is GTSNPN and CDR2 is SVGIG (reference sequence). V was clipped by 3 bases and J by 4 bases, with 6 bases between them. Written as DNA, the CDR3 is TGTGCCTGGAGCAGGGGAGAGACCCAGTACTTC. It codes for CAWSRGETQYF.

The rearrangement links TRBV7-2 to TRBJ2-5; 9 nucleotides match TRBD2. The CDR3 sequence is 13 residues long. Trimming cost V 7 bases and J 4 bases; bases outside gene matches: 4. The germline gives CDR1 SGHTA, CDR2 FQGNSA. The DNA for the CDR3 is TGTGCCAGCAAGCGGGGGGAACGAGAGACCCAGTACTTC. Its protein product is CASKRGERETQYF.

The chain links TRBV9 to TRBJ2-2; possibly TRBD1 for D (5 bases). The CDR3 runs to 15 residues. CDR1 and CDR2 from the germline V gene are SGDLS and YYNGEE. Trimming took 0 bases from V and 1 from J, leaving 7 bases between them. The CDR3 here is CASSVGGRNTGELFF. The CDR3, as DNA: TGTGCCAGCAGCGTAGGGGGCAGGAACACCGGGGAGCTGTTTTTT.

The chain is built from TRBV19 and TRBJ2-7, with D perhaps TRBD2 (5 bases). The V and J ends lost 1 base and 2 bases respectively, with 9 bases between them. The length of the CDR3 is 14 residues. Germline CDR1 reads LNHDA; CDR2 reads SQIVND (reference sequence). The CDR3 loop is CASSIGRSAYEQYF. CDR3 coding DNA: TGTGCCAGTAGTATAGGGAGGAGCGCCTACGAGCAGTACTTC.

This sequence joins TRBV10-3 and TRBJ1-1; TRBD1 agrees at 10 bases. CDR3 length: 15 residues. J was trimmed by 4 bases and V by 5 bases; bases with no gene match: 7. Germline CDR1 is ENHRY and CDR2 is SYGVKD. Here the CDR3 reads CAISSEDRGITEAFF. The CDR3 coding sequence is TGTGCCATCAGTTCAGAGGACAGGGGGATCACTGAAGCTTTCTTT.

The V gene is TRBV9, the J gene TRBJ2-3; no clear D gene. Germline CDR1 is SGDLS and CDR2 is YYNGEE. V dropped 4 bases and J dropped 4 bases, with 19 bases sitting between them. This CDR3 spans 16 amino acids. CDR3 sequence reads: CASSLPRELSPDTQYF. The CDR3 bases are TGTGCCAGCAGCCTACCCCGAGAGCTAAGCCCAGATACGCAGTATTTT.

V is TRBV6-5 and J is TRBJ2-7; D not resolved. V was cut by 6 bases and J by 3 bases, with 9 bases left in between. This CDR3 comprises 12 residues. CDR1 is MNHEY and CDR2 is SVGAGI in the germline V gene. CDR3 sequence reads: CASSPLDYEQYF. CDR3 bases: TGTGCCAGCAGCCCACTCGACTACGAGCAGTACTTC.

This sequence joins TRBV2 and TRBJ1-5; 7 bases fit TRBD1. V lost 7 bases and J lost 5; bases outside the gene matches: 14. The germline CDR1 and CDR2 sequences are SNHLY and FYNNEI. The CDR3 sequence is 16 residues long. The CDR3 DNA reads as TGTGCCAGCAAGGGGCCCAGGACAGGTTCAGATCAGCCCCAGCATTTT. Residues: CASKGPRTGSDQPQHF.

The gene calls are TRBV6-6 and TRBJ2-1; D is perhaps TRBD2 (5 bases). CDR1 is MNHNY and CDR2 is SVGAGI in the germline V gene (reference sequence). This CDR3 has 14 amino acids. The V gene lost 2 bases and the J gene lost 7 bases, with 12 bases spanning the gap. The CDR3 is CASSYLGLSNEQFF. The CDR3 region has the DNA TGTGCCAGCAGTTACCTCGGACTCTCGAATGAGCAGTTCTTC.

Only one count was recorded for this clone. Relative to the germline gene, one junction end is altered; a read error may explain this. The genes are TRBV7-7 and TRBJ2-7; D perhaps matches TRBD2 (5 bases). The length of the CDR3 is 14 residues. Germline loops: CDR1 SSHAT, CDR2 FNYEAQ (reference sequence). The CDR3 sequence is CASSPTPEAHEQYF. DNA of the CDR3: TGTGCTAGCAGCCCGACTCCGGAGGCCCACGAGCAGTACTTC.

The sample holds one count of this clone. The gene calls are TRBV5-5 and TRBJ2-7; tentatively, D is TRBD1 (6 bases). The V end lost 0 bases, the J end lost 3 bases, and 13 bases lay between the germline ends. Looked up from germline, CDR1 is SGHKS and CDR2 is YYEKEE (reference sequence). CDR3 length equals 15 residues. CDR3 sequence reads: CASSLAGSRGYEQYF. DNA for the CDR3: TGTGCCAGCAGCTTGGCGGGGAGCAGGGGCTACGAGCAGTACTTC. Using reference TRBV5-5 and TRBJ2-7 for the parts outside the CDR3, the full variable domain is DAGVTQSPTHLIKTRGQQVTLRCSPISGHKSVSWYQQVLGQGPQFIFQYYEKEERGRGNFPDRFSARQFPNYSSELNVNALLLGDSALYLCASSLAGSRGYEQYFGPGTRLTVT.

This clone appeared a single time. CDR3 region: CASSQSQGAQGNTIYF. The CDR3 bases are TGTGCCAGCAGCCAATCCCAGGGGGCGCAAGGAAACACCATATATTTT. V gene TRBV4-2 combines with J gene TRBJ1-3; 8 bases match TRBD1. This CDR3 has 16 residues. After removal of 2 bases from V and 4 bases from J, the junction contained 7 bases not matched to a gene. Germline-derived CDR1 and CDR2 are LGHNA and YNFKEQ.

The gene calls are TRBV9 and TRBJ2-1; 7 bases fit TRBD2. Germline V gene data show CDR1 as SGDLS and CDR2 as YYNGEE. J gave up 6 bases and V 1 base, and 4 bases lay outside the gene matches. This CDR3 spans 14 amino acids. CDR3 loop: CASSVLAESNEQFF. In nucleotides, the CDR3 is TGTGCCAGCAGCGTACTAGCGGAGTCCAATGAGCAGTTCTTC.

This chain uses TRBV30 with TRBJ2-6; TRBD1 aligns across 11 bases. This CDR3 spans 17 amino acids. The germline V gene has CDR1 GTSNPN and CDR2 SVGIG (reference sequence). The V segment lost 4 bases and the J segment 4 bases; nucleotides outside the gene matches: 9. The CDR3 loop is CAWTIGQGAAGANVLTF. The CDR3 coding sequence is TGTGCCTGGACGATTGGACAGGGGGCGGCCGGGGCCAACGTCCTGACTTTC.

The V call is TRBV4-3, the J call TRBJ1-2, with D possibly being TRBD1 (5 bases). Germline CDR1 is LGHNA and CDR2 is YSLEER. This CDR3 comprises 16 residues. Trimming left V 3 bases short and J 8 bases short, with 22 bases between. CDR3 bases: TGCGCCAGCAGCCAGAATCCGGGACTTTCGGCGGAGGGCTACACCTTC. It is translated as CASSQNPGLSAEGYTF.

This chain connects TRBV28 to TRBJ1-6, with D possibly matching TRBD1 (5 bases). The CDR3 spans 15 residues. Germline CDR1 MDHEN, CDR2 SYDVKM. V was cut by 2 bases and J by 12 bases, with 17 bases left in between. Here the CDR3 DNA reads TGTGCCAGCAGTTTAGATTGGACATCTTCTGGACCCCTCCACTTT. It translates to CASSLDWTSSGPLHF.

V usage is TRBV6-5 and J usage is TRBJ2-2, with D hard to call. CDR3 size: 14 residues. Germline V gene lookup returns CDR1 MNHEY and CDR2 SVGAGI. V was trimmed by 0 bases and J by 9 bases, leaving 11 bases between them. The CDR3: CASSYSPGSRELFF. The CDR3 DNA sequence: TGTGCCAGCAGTTACTCCCCAGGATCCAGGGAGCTGTTTTTT.

This chain connects TRBV29-1 to TRBJ2-7, with 7 bases aligning to TRBD1. This CDR3 comprises 12 residues. V trimming: 7 bases; J trimming: 5 bases; junction bases outside the gene matches: 8. CDR1 is SQVTM, CDR2 ANQGSEA, per germline. The CDR3 DNA sequence: TGCAGCGCCCGACAGGGATCGGACGAGCAGTACTTC. This sequence encodes CSARQGSDEQYF.

J is TRBJ2-3 and V is TRBV7-9; perhaps TRBD2 as D (5 bases). Trimming removed 1 base at V and 3 bases at J, with 14 bases between. Germline-derived CDR1 and CDR2 are SEHNR and FQNEAQ (reference sequence). The CDR3 contains 16 residues. The CDR3 DNA reads TGTGCCAGCAGCTTAGTAGCGCTAAGGGAGACAGATACGCAGTATTTT. This translates into CASSLVALRETDTQYF.

V gene TRBV7-6 combines with J gene TRBJ1-2, with 10 bases fitting TRBD1. V lost 5 bases, J lost 5 bases, and 5 bases stayed unmatched. There are 14 residues in the CDR3. CDR1 and CDR2 from the germline V gene are SGHVS and FNYEAQ. The CDR3 loop reads CASSPPGQGYGYTF. CDR3 nucleotide sequence: TGTGCCAGCAGCCCCCCGGGACAGGGGTATGGCTACACCTTC.

V is TRBV27 and J is TRBJ1-2; a weak D match, TRBD1 (6 bases). The CDR3 loop spans 16 amino acids. Germline CDR1 reads MNHEY; CDR2 reads SMNVEV (reference sequence). V was trimmed by 6 bases and J by 4 bases, leaving 21 bases between them. The CDR3 DNA reads as TGTGCCAGCAGCCCACCCGGGCAGGGGAGAGGCTATGGCTACACCTTC. Protein: CASSPPGQGRGYGYTF.

This clone has just one count. The J gene is TRBJ1-1, the V gene TRBV28; D is unclear. In germline, CDR1 is MDHEN, CDR2 SYDVKM. The CDR3 has 13 residues. The V end lost 6 bases, the J end lost 0 bases, and 8 bases lay between the germline ends. This chain's CDR3 is CASSLPMNTEAFF. CDR3 bases: TGTGCCAGCAGCCTACCCATGAACACTGAAGCTTTCTTT.

The chain carries TRBV29-1 and TRBJ1-1; D not resolved. V shed 3 bases and J shed 2 bases, with 4 bases lying between them. The germline CDR1 and CDR2 sequences are SQVTM and ANQGSEA. The length of the CDR3 is 11 residues. The CDR3 spells CSVDRNTEAFF. The CDR3 DNA is TGCAGCGTTGATAGAAACACTGAAGCTTTCTTT.

Written as DNA, the CDR3 is TGTGCCAGCCTTCGGGGGGGGCGAGGGGAGACCCAGTACTTC. This gives the protein CASLRGGRGETQYF. The chain is built from TRBV7-9 and TRBJ2-5; 8 bases are a match to TRBD2. With V trimmed by 8 bases and J by 5 bases, 10 bases remained unmatched. The CDR3 has 14 residues. Per germline, CDR1 SEHNR and CDR2 FQNEAQ (reference sequence).

The V and J genes are TRBV30 and TRBJ1-4; D not resolved. Germline CDR1 and CDR2: GTSNPN and SVGIG (reference sequence). Trimming shortened V by 4 bases and J by 1 base, and 7 bases separated the two germline ends. This CDR3 has 13 amino acids. CDR3 coding DNA: TGTGCCTGGAATCGGGGAACTAATGAAAAACTGTTTTTT. Its protein is CAWNRGTNEKLFF.

V is TRBV9 and J is TRBJ2-3; D is possibly TRBD2 (6 bases). The CDR3 runs 15 residues. Trimming removed 0 bases at V and 5 bases at J, with 13 bases between. Germline CDR1 is SGDLS and CDR2 is YYNGEE. CDR3 protein: CASSVVGGDIDTQYF. The CDR3 nucleotides are TGTGCCAGCAGCGTAGTAGGAGGGGATATAGATACGCAGTATTTT. The entire variable domain, with the rest obtained from reference TRBV9 and TRBJ2-3, is as follows: DSGVTQTPKHLITATGQRVTLRCSPRSGDLSVYWYQQSLDQGLQFLIQYYNGEERAKGNILERFSAQQFPDLHSELNLSSLELGDSALYFCASSVVGGDIDTQYFGPGTRLTVL.

The chain joins TRBV30 to TRBJ2-1, with a weak D call TRBD1 (6 bases). This CDR3 region has 14 residues. V lost 0 bases and J 9 bases, leaving 15 bases between the germline ends. From germline, CDR1 is GTSNPN and CDR2 SVGIG (reference sequence). The CDR3 is CAWSVNPTGSEQFF. The CDR3 nucleotides read TGTGCCTGGAGTGTAAATCCAACAGGGAGTGAGCAGTTCTTC.

J is TRBJ1-4 and V is TRBV28; TRBD1 might be the D (5 bases). Germline V gene sequence: CDR1 MDHEN, CDR2 SYDVKM. The CDR3 is 13 residues long. V lost 5 bases and J 6 bases, leaving 10 bases between the germline ends. The CDR3 DNA reads as TGTGCCAGCAGTCTAGGGGCCGATGAAAAACTGTTTTTT. Protein sequence: CASSLGADEKLFF.